This TCR beta chain was retrieved from a study of blood T cell repertoires in COVID-19. Germline loops: CDR1 MNHEY, CDR2 SMNVEV (reference sequence). The CDR3 consists of 15 residues. The ends were cut back, 2 bases at V and 2 bases at J, with 9 bases in the middle. The protocol was immunoSEQ multiplex PCR, while the TCRdb copy is restricted to in-frame clones and leaves out a portion. In the table there are 200,000 to 300,000 clones, approximately 90% of which are singletons. The TCR originated in a middle-aged man who had recovered from COVID-19. This chain joins TRBV27 and TRBJ2-2; the D gene is possibly TRBD1 (6 bases). Material: PBMCs or T cells enriched from blood (not recorded which). CDR3 amino acids: CASSLQGQNTGELFF. For the CDR3, the DNA is TGTGCCAGCAGTTTACAGGGACAAAACACCGGGGAGCTGTTTTTT.